What follows are 8 T cell receptor beta chains derived from one specimen sequenced in a study of blood T cell repertoires in COVID-19. The table came from immunoSEQ multiplex PCR; TCRdb's copy has only in-frame clones and leaves some out. The sample carries under 200,000 clones, almost 85% recorded once. The sequenced sample consisted of PBMCs or T cells enriched from blood (not recorded which). These receptors all come from a man aged 45 to 65 who had recovered from COVID-19.

This chain links TRBV5-1 with TRBJ2-3; a weak D match, TRBD2 (6 bases). V lost 4 bases, J lost 6 bases, and 18 bases lay in between. The germline CDR1 and CDR2 sequences are SGHRS and YFSETQ. This CDR3 has 15 residues. CDR3 sequence reads: CASSPGESGGDTQYF. The DNA of the CDR3 is TGCGCCAGCAGCCCGGGGGAGTCGGGTGGGGATACGCAGTATTTT.

The chain employs TRBV5-5 and TRBJ2-5, with 9 positions matching TRBD2. The V gene end was trimmed by 0 bases and the J gene end by 4 bases; junction bases not matched to a gene: 7. This CDR3 is 16 amino acids long. Germline CDR1 reads SGHKS; CDR2 reads YYEKEE (reference sequence). CDR3 residues: CASSLELSGSRETQYF. CDR3 in DNA: TGTGCCAGCAGCTTGGAGCTTAGCGGGAGCAGAGAGACCCAGTACTTC.

The chain recombines TRBV7-2 with TRBJ1-5; a possible D gene is TRBD1 (6 bases). Germline-derived CDR1 and CDR2 are SGHTA and FQGNSA. With 4 bases removed from V and 7 bases from J, the gap between germline ends came to 14 bases. The length of the CDR3 is 14 residues. The CDR3 DNA reads TGTGCCAGCAGCTCGTACAGGGCTGAACAGCCCCAGCATTTT. It codes for CASSSYRAEQPQHF.

The chain combines TRBV7-6 with TRBJ1-1; D gene unclear. This CDR3 spans 16 amino acids. Germline V gene data show CDR1 as SGHVS and CDR2 as FNYEAQ. Trimming stripped 0 bases from V and 1 base from J, with 12 bases between. The CDR3 bases are TGTGCCAGCAGCTTAGCGCCCCTGGCAGGGAACACTGAAGCTTTCTTT. The encoded protein is CASSLAPLAGNTEAFF.

V is TRBV7-2 and J is TRBJ2-7, with D tentatively TRBD1 (6 bases). The V and J ends lost 0 bases and 2 bases respectively, with 8 bases between them. The CDR3 totals 14 residues. CDR1 and CDR2 (germline): SGHTA, FQGNSA. The chain's CDR3 is CASSLAQGPYEQYF. The CDR3 DNA is TGTGCCAGCAGCTTAGCACAGGGACCCTACGAGCAGTACTTC. Together with reference TRBV7-2 and TRBJ2-7, the CDR3 gives the full variable domain: GAGVSQSPSNKVTEKGKDVELRCDPISGHTALYWYRQSLGQGLEFLIYFQGNSAPDKSGLPSDRFSAERTGGSVSTLTIQRTQQEDSAVYLCASSLAQGPYEQYFGPGTRLTVT.

V gene TRBV19 combines with J gene TRBJ1-2; 7 bases are shared with TRBD1. The V segment lost 6 bases and the J segment 1 base; nucleotides outside the gene matches: 5. Germline CDR1 and CDR2: LNHDA and SQIVND (reference sequence). The CDR3 length is 14 residues. The CDR3 protein is CASRPGQLNYGYTF. The CDR3 DNA follows: TGTGCCAGTAGACCGGGACAGCTTAACTATGGCTACACCTTC.

The rearrangement links TRBV6-5 to TRBJ1-2; D may be TRBD1 (6 bases). CDR1 is MNHEY and CDR2 is SVGAGI in the germline V gene. V lost 6 bases, J lost 4 bases, and 15 bases lay in between. The CDR3 covers 14 residues. CDR3 residues: CASRIDRNFYGYTF. For the CDR3, the DNA is TGTGCCAGCAGGATAGACAGGAATTTCTATGGCTACACCTTC.

Of note for this clone: The identical CDR3 is also encoded by other nucleotide sequences in the sample. The chain combines TRBV5-1 with TRBJ2-1, with 7 bases aligning to TRBD2. Germline lookup yields CDR1 SGHRS and CDR2 YFSETQ. CDR3 length: 16 amino acids. V trimming: 0 bases; J trimming: 4 bases; junction bases outside the gene matches: 7. The DNA for the CDR3 is TGCGCCAGCAGCTTGGACGGCGGGAGCTCATACAATGAGCAGTTCTTC. This translates into CASSLDGGSSYNEQFF.